A single sample gave rise to the 18 T cell receptor beta chains below, sequenced in a study of vaccination and CD4 T cells after COVID-19. These TCRs' antigens remain unknown. Treatment defined: roughly nine-day PBMC culture with coronavirus spike peptide pools or control peptides (ViraFEST assay). The Oncomine TCR Beta short-read assay was applied to DNA of cultured CD4+ T cells. TCRdb independently ran MiXCR on the PCR reads; one entry per CDR3 protein. This table has roughly 12,000 distinct CDR3 sequences, around half appearing once. The sample was CD4+ T cells from blood, cultured in vitro. The receptors shown here come from a human donor who had recovered from COVID-19.

This clonotype has a handful of counts. The chain is built from TRBV7-2 and TRBJ1-4; TRBD1 is a possible D gene (6 bases). The CDR3 length is 16 residues. Looked up from germline, CDR1 is SGHTA and CDR2 is FQGNSA. V shed 0 bases and J shed 3 bases, with 11 bases lying between them. DNA for the CDR3: TGTGCCAGCAGCTTAGCGACAGGCCCGCCTAATGAAAAACTGTTTTTT. Translating gives CASSLATGPPNEKLFF.

The gene calls are TRBV19 and TRBJ1-5; the D is unclear. The CDR3 spans 14 residues. V dropped 10 bases and J dropped 0 bases, with 13 bases sitting between them. Germline V CDR1 and CDR2: LNHDA, SQIVND (reference sequence). The DNA of the CDR3 is TGTGCCACCCAGACTCGAAATAGCAATCAGCCCCAGCATTTT. Its translation is CATQTRNSNQPQHF. Filled out from reference TRBV19 and TRBJ1-5, the complete variable domain reads DGGITQSPKYLFRKEGQNVTLSCEQNLNHDAMYWYRQDPGQGLRLIYYSQIVNDFQKGDIAEGYSVSREKKESFPLTVTSAQKNPTAFYLCATQTRNSNQPQHFGDGTRLSIL.

This chain uses TRBV28 with TRBJ1-1, with D perhaps matching TRBD1 (6 bases). The CDR3 extends over 15 amino acids. Germline-derived CDR1 and CDR2 are MDHEN and SYDVKM. V lost 5 bases, J lost 5 bases, and 18 bases lay in between. CDR3 in amino acids: CASSPTGLGWTEAFF. In DNA, the CDR3 is TGTGCCAGCAGTCCGACAGGCCTAGGGTGGACTGAAGCTTTCTTT.

V and J are TRBV4-2 and TRBJ1-2, with D maybe TRBD1 (5 bases). This CDR3 is built from 18 residues. Germline assignment: CDR1 LGHNA and CDR2 YNFKEQ. The V gene lost 1 base and the J gene lost 0 bases, with 18 bases spanning the gap. The CDR3 loop reads CASSQVATGTAANYGYTF. In nucleotides, the CDR3 is TGTGCCAGCAGCCAAGTTGCGACCGGGACGGCGGCTAACTATGGCTACACCTTC.

With respect to this clonotype: The CDR3 carries no conserved terminal phenylalanine or tryptophan, so it likely arises from a read error. The chain has TRBV20-1 and TRBJ2-4, with TRBD2 matching over 7 bases. The J segment lost 9 bases and the V segment lost 3 bases, leaving 11 bases of the junction unmatched. The CDR3 extends over 14 amino acids. Germline assignment: CDR1 DFQATT and CDR2 SNEGSKA (reference sequence). This CDR3 is CSARSSGVTSIQYV. Written as DNA, the CDR3 is TGCAGTGCTAGGTCCAGCGGGGTAACCAGCATTCAGTACGTC.

The chain uses TRBV11-3 and TRBJ2-1, with no clear D. Trimming left V 2 bases short and J 0 bases short, with 2 bases between. The germline gives CDR1 SGHNT, CDR2 YENEEA. This CDR3 is 13 amino acids long. The DNA for the CDR3 is TGTGCCAGCAGCTTAAACTCCTACAATGAGCAGTTCTTC. This gives the protein CASSLNSYNEQFF.

The CDR3 spells CASTLGQENTEAFF. In DNA form, the CDR3 reads TGTGCCAGCACCCTAGGACAGGAAAACACTGAAGCTTTCTTT. J is TRBJ1-1 and V is TRBV25-1, with 7 bases aligning to TRBD1. Germline CDR1 is MGHDK and CDR2 is SYGVNS. The CDR3 has 14 amino acids. Trimming cost V 7 bases and J 2 bases; bases outside gene matches: 7.

The chain has TRBV4-3 and TRBJ1-5; 8 positions agree with TRBD1. V lost 4 bases, J lost 7 bases, and 3 bases stayed unmatched. Germline CDR1 reads LGHNA; CDR2 reads YSLEER. The CDR3 is 13 amino acids. CDR3 nucleotide sequence: TGCGCCAGCAGCCGCAACAGGGGGCAGCCCCAGCATTTT. The encoded protein is CASSRNRGQPQHF.

This clonotype was seen once. This chain links TRBV20-1 with TRBJ2-7, with 8 bases lining up with TRBD2. The germline CDR1 and CDR2 sequences are DFQATT and SNEGSKA (reference sequence). This CDR3 region has 14 residues. Trimming removed 6 bases from V and 3 bases from J; junction bases left unmatched: 10. The CDR3 loop is CSADTSGGIYEQYF. The CDR3 nucleotides read TGCAGTGCAGATACTAGCGGCGGAATCTACGAGCAGTACTTC.

This clonotype was detected only a few times. The chain uses TRBV20-1 and TRBJ2-7; 8 nucleotides match TRBD2. The CDR3 runs 12 residues. Germline V gene data show CDR1 as DFQATT and CDR2 as SNEGSKA (reference sequence). The CDR3 nucleotides are TGCGCCCAGAGGAGCGGGAGCTACGAGCAGTACTTC. Its translation: CAQRSGSYEQYF.

The chain carries TRBV6-2 or TRBV6-3 and TRBJ2-7; D may be TRBD2 (6 bases). This CDR3 has 14 residues. Germline CDR1 is MNHEY and CDR2 is SVGEGT. Between the trimmed V and J ends, which lost 7 bases and 0 bases, there was a span of 13 bases. In nucleotides, the CDR3 is TGTGCCAGCACTCGGGACTCGAACTCCTACGAGCAGTACTTC. This codes for CASTRDSNSYEQYF.

The sample holds one count of this clonotype. The rearrangement uses TRBV12-3 or TRBV12-4 and TRBJ1-1; TRBD1 agrees at 7 bases. CDR3 length: 15 amino acids. V lost 2 bases to trimming and J lost 2 bases; unmatched junction nucleotides: 5. CDR3 in amino acids: CASSLRGGTNTEAFF. The CDR3 DNA is TGTGCCAGCAGTTTAAGAGGGGGCACTAACACTGAAGCTTTCTTT.

The chain is built from TRBV27 and TRBJ1-5; D gene ambiguous. This CDR3 contains 14 residues. The germline V and J ends were trimmed by 5 bases and 9 bases, with 17 bases remaining between them. Germline-derived CDR1 and CDR2 are MNHEY and SMNVEV (reference sequence). CDR3 sequence (DNA): TGTGCCAGCAGTAAAGGCGGGATTCTGGCGCCCCAGCATTTT. Its protein product is CASSKGGILAPQHF.

This clonotype has a handful of counts. The CDR3 DNA reads as TGCAGTGCCTTGGGCGGGACAGGCACCTACAATGAGCAGTTCTTC. As protein: CSALGGTGTYNEQFF. The chain is built from TRBV20-1 and TRBJ2-1; 8 bases agree with TRBD1. Germline lookup yields CDR1 DFQATT and CDR2 SNEGSKA (reference sequence). The CDR3 consists of 15 residues. V trimming: 6 bases; J trimming: 2 bases; junction bases outside the gene matches: 9.

The chain has TRBV20-1 and TRBJ1-5; D may be TRBD1 (6 bases). There are 14 residues in the CDR3. Germline V CDR1 and CDR2: DFQATT, SNEGSKA (reference sequence). V lost 5 bases and J lost 6, with 17 bases in between. DNA of the CDR3: TGCAGTGCTGGGCGGGGGGGGCGAGGTCAGCCCCAGCATTTT. Translating gives CSAGRGGRGQPQHF.

The chain is built from TRBV5-1 and TRBJ2-7; 13 bases align to TRBD2. V shed 7 bases and J 5 bases; nucleotides not matched to a gene: 6. Germline lookup yields CDR1 SGHRS and CDR2 YFSETQ. The CDR3 is made up of 14 amino acids. The chain's CDR3 is CASGTSGTFDEQYF. CDR3 coding DNA: TGCGCCAGCGGGACTAGCGGGACCTTCGACGAGCAGTACTTC.

The chain joins TRBV20-1 to TRBJ1-5; TRBD1 might be the D (6 bases). The CDR3 extends over 14 amino acids. The V end was cut by 4 bases, the J end by 7 bases, with 17 bases between. CDR1 DFQATT and CDR2 SNEGSKA come from the germline V gene (reference sequence). DNA of the CDR3: TGCAGTGCTAAGGAGACAGGTCTCAGGCAGCCCCAGCATTTT. It encodes CSAKETGLRQPQHF.

This chain joins TRBV11-1 and TRBJ1-1, with 9 bases aligning to TRBD1. The CDR3 is 14 residues long. The V gene end was trimmed by 4 bases and the J gene end by 8 bases; junction bases not matched to a gene: 8. Germline V gene data show CDR1 as SGHAT and CDR2 as FQDESV (reference sequence). This CDR3 is CASSSRPGTGEAFF. The CDR3 DNA follows: TGTGCCAGCAGCTCACGTCCCGGGACAGGGGAAGCTTTCTTT. Based on the CDR3 plus reference TRBV11-1 and TRBJ1-1, the full variable domain is EAEVAQSPRYKITEKSQAVAFWCDPISGHATLYWYRQILGQGPELLVQFQDESVVDDSQLPKDRFSAERLKGVDSTLKIQPAELGDSAMYLCASSSRPGTGEAFFGQGTRLTVV.